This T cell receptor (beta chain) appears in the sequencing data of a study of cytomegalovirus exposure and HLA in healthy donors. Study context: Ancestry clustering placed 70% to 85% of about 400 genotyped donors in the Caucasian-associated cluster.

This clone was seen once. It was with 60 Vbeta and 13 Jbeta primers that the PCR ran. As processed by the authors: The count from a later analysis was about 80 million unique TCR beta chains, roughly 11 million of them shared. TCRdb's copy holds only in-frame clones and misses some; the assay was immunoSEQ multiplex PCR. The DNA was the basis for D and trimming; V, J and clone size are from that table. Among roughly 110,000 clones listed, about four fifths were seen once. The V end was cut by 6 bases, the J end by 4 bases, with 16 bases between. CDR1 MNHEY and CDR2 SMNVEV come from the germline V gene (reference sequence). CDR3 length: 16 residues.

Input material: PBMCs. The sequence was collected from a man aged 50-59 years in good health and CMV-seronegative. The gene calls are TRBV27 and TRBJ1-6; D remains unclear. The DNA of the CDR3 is TGTGCCAGCAGGGGAGAGAGGGCTGATTATAATTCACCCCTCCACTTT. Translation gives CASRGERADYNSPLHF.